The 20 T cell receptor beta chains below were found in one sample sequenced in a study of T cell responses to AZD1222 COVID-19 vaccine. The data were produced by immunoSEQ multiplex PCR, yet TCRdb's version contains in-frame clones alone and is incomplete. The table lists some 150,000 clones, about 90% of them singletons. Specimen: peripheral blood, collected on day 0 of MenACWY control vaccination. These receptors came from an adult in good health.

The J gene is TRBJ2-2, the V gene TRBV5-6; no definite D call. V was clipped by 3 bases and J by 0 bases, with 15 bases between them. The CDR3 spans 17 residues. Germline values: CDR1 SGHDT, CDR2 YYEEEE. The DNA of the CDR3 is TGTGCCAGCAGCTCGAGTCTATGGGGATCGAACACCGGGGAGCTGTTTTTT. It encodes CASSSSLWGSNTGELFF.

The chain recombines TRBV9 with TRBJ1-6, with D unresolved. CDR3 length: 15 amino acids. Trimming stripped 0 bases from V and 7 bases from J, with 11 bases between. Germline V gives CDR1 SGDLS, CDR2 YYNGEE. In DNA, the CDR3 is TGTGCCAGCAGCGTAGGGCAGACTGTAAATTCACCCCTCCACTTT. Residues: CASSVGQTVNSPLHF.

The chain joins TRBV27 to TRBJ1-2; D might be TRBD1 (6 bases). CDR1 and CDR2 from the germline V gene are MNHEY and SMNVEV (reference sequence). Trimming left V 4 bases short and J 7 bases short, with 19 bases between. This CDR3 comprises 15 residues. The DNA for the CDR3 is TGTGCCAGCAGTTCGTCCACAGGGACGTTAAGTGGCTACACCTTC. Its protein is CASSSSTGTLSGYTF.

This clone was seen a few times. The chain uses TRBV3-1 (or the pseudogene TRBV3-2) and TRBJ2-5; possibly TRBD1 for D (6 bases). CDR3 length: 16 amino acids. Trimming removed 3 bases from V and 7 bases from J, with 21 bases in between. Looked up from germline, CDR1 is LGHDT and CDR2 is YNNKEL (reference sequence). CDR3 DNA: TGTGCCAGCAGCCAGCCTAGGGCGGGCCTCAGGGGGACCCAGTACTTC. Its translation: CASSQPRAGLRGTQYF.

The chain links TRBV28 to TRBJ1-2; D may be TRBD1 (6 bases). The germline gives CDR1 MDHEN, CDR2 SYDVKM. The CDR3 is 13 amino acids. V was trimmed by 1 base and J by 14 bases, leaving 17 bases between them. The CDR3 reads CASSLYGGEDLTF. CDR3 DNA sequence: TGTGCCAGCAGTTTATACGGGGGCGAGGACTTGACCTTC.

The chain is built from TRBV11-2 and TRBJ1-3; the D is unclear. This CDR3 spans 13 amino acids. The germline V gene encodes CDR1 SGHAT and CDR2 FQNNGV. V was cut by 2 bases and J by 2 bases, with 4 bases left in between. CDR3 loop: CASSLSTGNTIYF. The CDR3 DNA follows: TGTGCCAGCAGCTTAAGTACTGGAAACACCATATATTTT.

The chain combines TRBV4-1 with TRBJ1-2; D gene uncertain. CDR3 length: 12 residues. V dropped 0 bases and J dropped 8 bases, with 7 bases sitting between them. From germline, CDR1 is MGHRA and CDR2 YSYEKL. CDR3 DNA: TGCGCCAGCAGCCAAGAGCTGGGGGGCTACACCTTC. Translated, it gives CASSQELGGYTF.

The CDR3 DNA is TGTGCCAGCAGCCAAGTGACTAGGACTAGCGGCTACAATGAGCAGTTCTTC. As protein: CASSQVTRTSGYNEQFF. This sequence joins TRBV14 and TRBJ2-1, with TRBD2 matching 10 bases. The V gene end was trimmed by 1 base and the J gene end by 3 bases; junction bases not matched to a gene: 6. CDR3 length equals 17 residues. Looked up from germline, CDR1 is SGHDN and CDR2 is FVKESK.

V usage is TRBV6-5 and J usage is TRBJ2-7, with a weak D call TRBD2 (5 bases). V gave up 1 base and J gave up 6 bases, with 13 bases separating them. In germline, CDR1 is MNHEY, CDR2 SVGAGI. The CDR3 runs to 14 residues. The DNA for the CDR3 is TGTGCCAGCAGTTACTATGGACTCTGGGGCGAGCAGTACTTC. This sequence encodes CASSYYGLWGEQYF.

The chain links TRBV10-3 to TRBJ1-5, with a tentative D call TRBD1 (5 bases). The germline V gene encodes CDR1 ENHRY and CDR2 SYGVKD. The CDR3 loop spans 16 amino acids. V was clipped by 2 bases and J by 9 bases, with 20 bases between them. CDR3 amino acids: CAISEDLTQLGGPQHF. The CDR3 DNA reads as TGTGCCATCAGTGAGGACTTGACTCAGTTGGGGGGGCCCCAGCATTTT.

The chain links TRBV11-2 to TRBJ2-2; no clear D. Per germline, CDR1 SGHAT and CDR2 FQNNGV. The CDR3 is 14 amino acids. Trimming shortened V by 4 bases and J by 7 bases, and 13 bases separated the two germline ends. DNA of the CDR3: TGTGCCAGCAGCTCCGGTAGACATAACGGGGAGCTGTTTTTT. It codes for CASSSGRHNGELFF. Based on the CDR3 plus reference TRBV11-2 and TRBJ2-2, the full variable domain is EAGVAQSPRYKIIEKRQSVAFWCNPISGHATLYWYQQILGQGPKLLIQFQNNGVVDDSQLPKDRFSAERLKGVDSTLKIQPAKLEDSAVYLCASSSGRHNGELFFGEGSRLTVL.

The genes are TRBV7-2 and TRBJ1-6; D is unclear. Germline assignment: CDR1 SGHTA and CDR2 FQGNSA. The CDR3 loop spans 14 amino acids. V lost 1 base, J lost 9 bases, and 10 bases lay in between. CDR3 region: CASSLGSTGSPLHF. In DNA, the CDR3 is TGTGCCAGCAGCTTAGGGAGTACGGGTTCACCCCTCCACTTT.

This rearrangement joins TRBV20-1 to TRBJ2-1; no definite D call. The CDR3 length is 10 residues. Trimming took 3 bases from V and 3 from J, leaving 0 bases between them. Germline CDR1 reads DFQATT; CDR2 reads SNEGSKA (reference sequence). CDR3 coding DNA: TGCAGTGCTAGCTACAATGAGCAGTTCTTC. Translated, it gives CSASYNEQFF.

This rearrangement joins TRBV30 to TRBJ1-6; unclear D gene. The CDR3 length is 14 residues. V was pared by 2 bases and J by 4 bases, with 9 bases between. The germline V gene has CDR1 GTSNPN and CDR2 SVGIG (reference sequence). Written as DNA, the CDR3 is TGTGCCTGGAGTCCAGGAATGTATAATTCACCCCTCCACTTT. Translated: CAWSPGMYNSPLHF.

Concerning this clone: Its ends do not fully match the called genes, so a read error is possible. The chain combines TRBV10-3 with TRBJ2-7; possibly TRBD1 for D (5 bases). The CDR3 runs 14 residues. CDR1 is ENHRY and CDR2 is SYGVKD in the germline V gene. The CDR3 loop is CALRPGKGTYEQYF. In DNA form, the CDR3 reads TGTGCCCTCAGGCCAGGGAAGGGCACCTACGAGCAGTACTTC.

This clone came up once. This chain joins TRBV19 and TRBJ2-1; 8 bases align to TRBD1. V shed 0 bases and J 4 bases; nucleotides not matched to a gene: 11. CDR3 size: 18 residues. From germline, CDR1 is LNHDA and CDR2 SQIVND (reference sequence). The CDR3 DNA reads TGTGCCAGTAGTATAGAAACCCGCAGGGGGCGCGGGTACAATGAGCAGTTCTTC. Its protein product is CASSIETRRGRGYNEQFF. Full variable domain (missing parts from reference TRBV19 and TRBJ2-1): DGGITQSPKYLFRKEGQNVTLSCEQNLNHDAMYWYRQDPGQGLRLIYYSQIVNDFQKGDIAEGYSVSREKKESFPLTVTSAQKNPTAFYLCASSIETRRGRGYNEQFFGPGTRLTVL.

This clone turned up a few times. The chain employs TRBV7-2 and TRBJ2-7, with 8 bases matching TRBD2. Trimming removed 5 bases from V and 4 bases from J; junction bases left unmatched: 13. Germline CDR1 is SGHTA and CDR2 is FQGNSA. The CDR3 spans 16 residues. The CDR3 spells CASSPRWGTSQYEQYF. In DNA form, the CDR3 reads TGTGCCAGCAGCCCTCGGTGGGGGACTAGTCAGTACGAGCAGTACTTC.

The chain links TRBV28 to TRBJ2-7, with D possibly being TRBD2 (5 bases). CDR1 is MDHEN, CDR2 SYDVKM, per germline. V lost 5 bases, J lost 0 bases, and 17 bases lay in between. The CDR3 has 16 amino acids. CDR3 protein: CASSNPRTVSSYEQYF. The CDR3 DNA is TGTGCCAGCAGTAACCCCCGGACTGTGAGCTCCTACGAGCAGTACTTC.

The gene calls are TRBV29-1 and TRBJ2-4, with D unresolved. Germline values: CDR1 SQVTM, CDR2 ANQGSEA. This CDR3 region has 12 residues. V dropped 4 bases and J dropped 7 bases, with 11 bases sitting between them. The CDR3 DNA reads TGCAGCGTTGGGTTTACCGGGAACATTCAGTACTTC. This gives the protein CSVGFTGNIQYF.

V is TRBV5-1 and J is TRBJ2-1; 12 bases agree with TRBD2. Unmatched junction bases numbered 5, after V lost 4 bases and J lost 3 bases. Germline loops: CDR1 SGHRS, CDR2 YFSETQ. This CDR3 contains 16 residues. CDR3: CASSPWTSGVYNEQFF. DNA for the CDR3: TGCGCCAGCAGCCCCTGGACTAGCGGGGTCTACAATGAGCAGTTCTTC.